One sample yielded the 8 T cell receptor beta chains listed below, sequenced in a study of cytomegalovirus exposure and HLA in healthy donors. The PCR had 60 Vbeta and 13 Jbeta primers. Clones were read by immunoSEQ multiplex PCR, and TCRdb kept only the in-frame ones, dropping some. The sample lists tens of thousands of clones, 70% to 85% seen once, with 7.5% to 9.5% in the top ten. Sequencing input: PBMCs. The receptors here all came from a man aged 35-49 years in good health and CMV-seropositive.

This clone was observed a handful of times. The chain uses TRBV5-1 and TRBJ1-6; TRBD1 agrees at 11 bases. With V trimmed by 4 bases and J by 7 bases, 4 bases remained unmatched. CDR3 length equals 15 residues. Germline V gene sequence: CDR1 SGHRS, CDR2 YFSETQ. CDR3 sequence: CASSGGTGGNSPLHF. CDR3 bases: TGCGCCAGCAGCGGCGGGACAGGGGGGAATTCACCCCTCCACTTT.

This clone is medium-sized (0.01 to 0.1%). The chain carries TRBV27 and TRBJ2-6; D not resolved. The CDR3 totals 15 residues. Trimming shortened V by 3 bases and J by 2 bases, and 8 bases separated the two germline ends. From germline, CDR1 is MNHEY and CDR2 SMNVEV (reference sequence). The CDR3 reads CASSFKRPGANVLTF. The CDR3 region has the DNA TGTGCCAGCAGTTTCAAGAGGCCTGGGGCCAACGTCCTGACTTTC. The full variable domain, in which reference TRBV27 and TRBJ2-6 provide the parts outside the CDR3, is EAQVTQNPRYLITVTGKKLTVTCSQNMNHEYMSWYRQDPGLGLRQIYYSMNVEVTDKGDVPEGYKVSRKEKRNFPLILESPSPNQTSLYFCASSFKRPGANVLTFGAGSRLTVL.

The gene calls are TRBV5-4 and TRBJ2-7; D gene ambiguous. The V gene's germline CDR1 is SGHNT and CDR2 YYREEE (reference sequence). Trimming took off 1 base at V and 2 bases at J, with 10 bases between the two ends. The CDR3 runs to 14 residues. CDR3 in amino acids: CASSLSSRPYEQYF. The CDR3 nucleotides are TGTGCCAGCAGCTTGTCAAGCAGGCCCTACGAGCAGTACTTC.

J is TRBJ2-5 and V is TRBV11-2, with 9 positions matching TRBD2. Germline V gives CDR1 SGHAT, CDR2 FQNNGV. CDR3 length equals 14 residues. V was pared by 0 bases and J by 12 bases, with 8 bases of the junction left unmatched. The CDR3 loop reads CASSLEPSGATKYF. The CDR3 DNA is TGTGCCAGCAGCTTAGAACCTAGCGGGGCCACTAAGTACTTC.

The CDR3 nucleotides are TGTGCCAGCAGTGACAAGGGGTACGGTGGCTACACCTTC. It specifies CASSDKGYGGYTF. This chain uses TRBV6-4 with TRBJ1-2; D may be TRBD1 (5 bases). Germline V lookup: CDR1 MRHNA, CDR2 SNTAGT. Between the trimmed V and J ends, which lost 2 bases and 7 bases, there was a span of 11 bases. CDR3 length: 13 residues.

The V and J genes are TRBV4-1 and TRBJ1-4; D is uncertain. Germline loops: CDR1 MGHRA, CDR2 YSYEKL. The CDR3 contains 15 residues. With 3 bases removed from V and 0 bases from J, the gap between germline ends came to 8 bases. Written as DNA, the CDR3 is TGCGCCAGCAGCCACCGGACTGCAACTAATGAAAAACTGTTTTTT. Its translation is CASSHRTATNEKLFF.

This clone was detected a few times. The chain is built from TRBV5-1 and TRBJ2-2, with D perhaps matching TRBD1 (5 bases). Trimming pared 4 bases from V and 6 bases from J, leaving 10 bases between. The germline CDR1 and CDR2 sequences are SGHRS and YFSETQ. The CDR3 has 13 residues. CDR3 residues: CASSLQGSGELFF. CDR3 DNA: TGCGCCAGCAGCCTGCAGGGTTCCGGGGAGCTGTTTTTT.

The chain employs TRBV28 and TRBJ2-7; 7 nucleotides match TRBD1. This CDR3 is built from 14 residues. From germline, CDR1 is MDHEN and CDR2 SYDVKM. Germline trimming cut 5 bases from V and 3 bases from J; bases unmatched to any gene: 7. The CDR3 region is CASSPSGTVYEQYF. The CDR3 DNA is TGTGCCAGCAGTCCATCCGGGACAGTCTACGAGCAGTACTTC. The full variable domain, rest sourced from reference TRBV28 and TRBJ2-7, is DVKVTQSSRYLVKRTGEKVFLECVQDMDHENMFWYRQDPGLGLRLIYFSYDVKMKEKGDIPEGYSVSREKKERFSLILESASTNQTSMYLCASSPSGTVYEQYFGPGTRLTVT.